This T cell receptor beta chain was sequenced during a study of cytomegalovirus exposure and HLA in healthy donors (dated by TCRdb to the late 2010s). At the level of the whole study: An earlier analysis of some 600 of the donors reported about 280 Gb of sequence data and some 110 million unique TCR beta sequences obtained from 180 million or so T cells. Class I and class II HLA loci were covered by the typing at four-digit resolution. The number of donors typed differed by locus, with about 629-630 for A, B, C, DRB1 and DQB1, 522 for DQA1, 600 to 610 for DPA1, and 400 to 490 for DPB1. In a later genetic analysis, genome-wide SNP genotypes for about three fifths of the 666 donors were used, and that subset was treated as a discovery cohort. Every repertoire in the discovery cohort had been generated on one and the same sequencing platform. A later analysis re-examined previously published TCR beta repertoires from just over 650 donors and added high-resolution HLA genotyping to investigate patterns of TCR occurrence. Donor age, sex, ethnicity and CMV serostatus were compiled alongside the repertoire data. Because of strong linkage in the cohort, roughly five DR-DQ haplotypes were treated as single units for association and clustering. Among the roughly 410 genotyped donors, approximately 76% belonged to the genetic ancestry cluster associated with self-reported Caucasian donors. An earlier analysis of around 640 of the donors used high-throughput TCR beta sequencing to judge whether each TCR beta V gene segment behaved as functional or pseudogenic. Roughly 300 gigabases of sequencing data and tens of millions of unique TCR sequences were included in an early release covering about 620 HLA-typed donors. A separate validation cohort of about 110 different subjects was used in addition to the approximately 670-subject first cohort. Among 398 genotyped donors of the cohort, an average of roughly 240,000 unique TCR beta nucleotide sequences were sequenced per donor, roughly 20% of them non-productive. High-throughput TCR immunosequencing, statistical association of individual TCRs with disease status, and machine learning were combined to predict cytomegalovirus infection status. The study profiled the T cell repertoires of about 720 subjects by immunosequencing and related them to cytomegalovirus serostatus. Rather than drawing on any new phenotypic data, the later analysis identified candidate immune exposures from TCR beta sequences and the way those sequences occurred across donors. The study aimed to test whether signatures of past pathogen exposure could be identified by cataloging public T cell receptors.

Overall study results and their limits: Assigning TCR associations to individual alleles was difficult when HLA alleles, especially DR and DQ, strongly co-occurred. In an earlier analysis of roughly 560 of the donors, most TCR beta V segments were observed in productive rearrangements about 87% or about 30% of the time, broadly matching IMGT annotations. The only immune exposure information available for the cohort was CMV serostatus. A further reported finding was that TCR beta sequences accurately predicted the HLA-A and HLA-B alleles for most subjects in the first cohort. The classifier was reported to diagnose cytomegalovirus status with high specificity and sensitivity in both the original and validation cohorts. A cluster of highly shared sequence variants was judged likely to be a technical artifact of the sequencing pipeline. A later analysis found that most CMV-associated TCR beta chains appeared HLA-restricted, with HLA associations seemingly driven largely by CMV exposure. Because counts were too low, about 15 rarely observed V segments, including chromosome 9 orphons, were left out of the earlier analysis of 587 of the donors. Most TCR sequences were seen in very few donors, while some public TCRs were found in many individuals. It was suggested by the authors that the approach could potentially be generalized to other disease states and immunological phenotypes. In the study, about 150 TCR beta chains were listed as associated with cytomegalovirus. In a later analysis, TCR association rates were found to vary across HLA loci, with the most associated TCRs seen for DRB1 alleles and the fewest for HLA-C alleles. Correlated functional status among segregating V segments might be attributable to linkage disequilibrium, but an unknown experimental factor could not be ruled out. At a false discovery rate of 0.05, a later analysis linked some 18,000 TCR beta sequences to specific HLA alleles. Compared with the approximately 700-donor mean, donors in an Asian-associated ancestry cluster had fewer N-insertions in productive TCRs, according to a later genetic analysis. V-gene and J-gene trimming of TCR beta chains was associated with a missense DCLRE1C variant in a later genetic analysis, and the association was replicated in an independent cohort. In a later analysis, several top co-occurrence clusters were reported to appear linked to parvovirus B19, influenza, CMV and Epstein-Barr virus. Only TCR beta chains were sequenced in this cohort, and the absence of alpha or paired-chain data limited detectable features. Presence/absence analyses assumed roughly uniform sequencing depth across donors, an assumption that may not hold. HLA typing was unavailable for some donors at each locus, so association tests used only the typed subset. A later analysis found that HLA-associated TCR beta chains were more clonally expanded and had lower generation probabilities than equally common non-associated chains. The 87-base-pair reads could not distinguish some IMGT-functional V segments, including TRBV6-2 and TRBV6-3, so those segments were excluded. In vitro tests confirmed that a few of the cytomegalovirus-associated TCR beta chains recognize cytomegalovirus antigens.

Receptor libraries were prepared by the immunoSEQ multiplex PCR assay. The multiplex PCR relied on a mix of 60 forward primers for TCR Vbeta segments and 13 reverse primers for TCR Jbeta segments. Amplification of the CDR3 region of rearranged TCR beta genes was performed with a multiplex PCR assay on genomic DNA. On the Illumina HiSeq System, the amplified TCR beta libraries were sequenced as 87-base-pair reads. Under the source paper's analysis protocol: A later analysis counted around 72 million unique TCR beta chains across the 600 to 850 repertoires, and 9 million to 14 million of these chains were shared by at least two donors. A nearest-neighbor algorithm error-corrected the raw reads and collapsed the reads into unique sequences, merging closely related sequences to remove PCR and sequencing errors. Alignment of CDR3 sequences to IMGT reference sequences was used to assign V, D and J gene segments. For a sequence to be retained, at least a six-nucleotide match to both a V gene segment and a J gene segment was required. A rearrangement was called productive if the CDR3 had no stop codons and remained in frame with V and J, and every other rearrangement was called non-productive. Following IMGT convention, CDR3 was defined as the stretch from the second conserved V-encoded cysteine up to the conserved J-encoded phenylalanine. The earlier analysis of 500 to 650 of the donors excluded any sequence lacking an unambiguous match to a single V gene segment. In an earlier analysis of approximately 610 of the donors, V segments were called functional above 56.7% productive rearrangements and were called segregating when the between-donor standard deviation exceeded 5%. A statistical classification framework was built to diagnose cytomegalovirus status from the catalog of TCR beta chain sequences. V and J gene assignment, in a later analysis, came from comparing TCR nucleotide sequences with IMGT/GENE-DB human TR gene sequences. The TCRdist pipeline was used in a later analysis to assign CDR3 sequences and most-parsimonious VDJ recombination scenarios. In a later analysis, each TCR beta chain was defined by its CDR3 amino acid sequence together with its V-gene family, and reads lacking a unique V-gene family were excluded. As a way to deal with suspected cross-contamination and a sequencing artifact, a later analysis dropped nearly 600 nucleotide sequences that were highly shared and had low generation probability. In a later analysis, a clonal expansion index was calculated for each public chain from normalized within-repertoire ranks of inferred template counts. Generation probabilities in a later analysis came from a VDJ recombination model fitted to out-of-frame rearrangements, and those results were checked against IGoR. Hypergeometric tests were used in a later analysis to score TCR-TCR, TCR-HLA and TCR-CMV co-occurrence, with a repertoire-size bias correction applied to the TCR pairs. A later analysis estimated false discovery rates by permuting HLA or CMV assignments 20 times. A later analysis grouped co-occurring TCRs with DBSCAN, adding TCRdist sequence similarity when clustering within HLA-allele-positive subsets. For co-occurrence clustering, repertoires with fewer than 30,000 or more than 120,000 public chains were excluded, along with roughly 5 repertoires with anomalous nucleotide sharing. This is the immuneACCESS table as TCRdb keeps it, with only in-frame sequences that have V and J called. A part of the clones is gone; compared with another copy, unresolved V genes explain less than half, and the rest is unexplained. The V and J calls and the clone size are those of that table, but D and trimming were determined from the DNA. The sample has approximately 100,000 clones on record, around 82% of them singletons. Jointly, the top ten make up under 13% of the sample.

With respect to this clone: Its antigen is still unknown. No base quality information exists; no much larger clone differs at one position.

The CDR3 covers 11 residues, taking in both the cysteine and the phenylalanine. CDR3 DNA only is kept here, 33 bases in frame from base 1. CDR1 and CDR2 are read off the germline V gene as SGHDT and YYEEEE. Trimming removed 4 bases from V and 8 bases from J, leaving 9 bases between the germline ends. The cohort consisted of 650 to 700 healthy bone marrow donors. All cohort members were sampled while nominally healthy, although unrecorded immune exposures were likely present. The donor tested CMV seropositive, placing the donor among the roughly 270 seropositive members of the cohort. A peripheral blood sample was collected from each donor, and TCR beta sequencing was performed on peripheral blood mononuclear cells. The Qiagen DNeasy Blood Extraction Kit was used to extract genomic DNA from the blood cell samples.

The rearrangement joined TRBV5-6 to TRBJ1-2, and possibly TRBD1, on 5 matching bases. The sample comprised PBMCs. This sequence was found in a woman aged 18-29 years in good health and CMV-seropositive. Here is the DNA: TGTGCCAGCAGCAGGGGAGGGGGCTACACCTTC. Its translation is CASSRGGGYTF.